These 21 T cell receptor beta chains came from one sample sequenced in a study of cytomegalovirus exposure and HLA in healthy donors. Use of 60 Vbeta and 13 Jbeta primers characterized the PCR. Profiling relied on immunoSEQ multiplex PCR, and the TCRdb table lists in-frame clones only, not all of them. This table has 150,000 to 200,000 clones, almost 85% appearing once. The sample comprised PBMCs. The receptors come from a man aged 30 to 45 in good health and CMV-seronegative.

V is TRBV4-1 and J is TRBJ1-4; 7 bases fit TRBD1. V shed 4 bases and J 8 bases; nucleotides not matched to a gene: 10. Germline V gives CDR1 MGHRA, CDR2 YSYEKL. This CDR3 spans 15 amino acids. In DNA form, the CDR3 reads TGCGCCAGCAGCCCGACGACAGGGAGGAACGAAAAACTGTTTTTT. This sequence encodes CASSPTTGRNEKLFF.

This chain links TRBV28 with TRBJ1-2; D gene uncertain. CDR1 and CDR2 (germline): MDHEN, SYDVKM. Trimming pared 7 bases from V and 3 bases from J, leaving 6 bases between. CDR3 length: 11 amino acids. The CDR3 loop reads CASNGDYGYTF. The CDR3 coding sequence is TGTGCCAGCAACGGGGACTATGGCTACACCTTC.

V gene TRBV5-1 combines with J gene TRBJ1-3; 7 nucleotides line up with TRBD1. The V segment lost 4 bases and the J segment 2 bases; nucleotides outside the gene matches: 3. CDR3 size: 14 residues. Germline-derived CDR1 and CDR2 are SGHRS and YFSETQ. The CDR3 reads CASSADRAGNTIYF. In DNA form, the CDR3 reads TGCGCCAGCAGCGCTGACAGGGCTGGAAACACCATATATTTT. The full variable domain, its missing parts supplied by reference TRBV5-1 and TRBJ1-3, is KAGVTQTPRYLIKTRGQQVTLSCSPISGHRSVSWYQQTPGQGLQFLFEYFSETQRNKGNFPGRFSGRQFSNSRSEMNVSTLELGDSALYLCASSADRAGNTIYFGEGSWLTVV.

This sequence joins TRBV2 and TRBJ1-5; D remains ambiguous. Trimming took 3 bases from V and 4 from J, leaving 7 bases between them. This CDR3 comprises 13 residues. Per germline, CDR1 SNHLY and CDR2 FYNNEI. CDR3 nucleotides: TGTGCCAGCAGTGATGGACTTAATCAGCCCCAGCATTTT. As protein: CASSDGLNQPQHF.

This chain uses TRBV10-3 with TRBJ2-4, with D unclear. CDR1 is ENHRY, CDR2 SYGVKD, per germline. The V end was cut by 0 bases, the J end by 8 bases, with 17 bases between. The CDR3 loop spans 16 amino acids. CDR3 in amino acids: CAISESSSQKPYIQYF. The CDR3 nucleotides read TGTGCCATCAGTGAGTCCTCTAGTCAAAAGCCATACATTCAGTACTTC.

CDR3 sequence: CASSLDLAGGRNEQFF. The DNA for the CDR3 is TGTGCCAGCAGTTTAGATCTAGCGGGGGGCCGGAATGAGCAGTTCTTC. V gene TRBV27 combines with J gene TRBJ2-1; 11 bases are a match to TRBD2. Germline CDR1 reads MNHEY; CDR2 reads SMNVEV (reference sequence). The CDR3 runs 16 residues. V dropped 2 bases and J dropped 7; count of bases not matched to a gene: 7.

This chain uses TRBV29-1 with TRBJ1-5, with D possibly matching TRBD1 (6 bases). The CDR3 loop spans 12 amino acids. Germline V CDR1 and CDR2: SQVTM, ANQGSEA. This CDR3 is CGTGGGNQPQHF. The CDR3 region has the DNA TGCGGTACGGGGGGCGGCAATCAGCCCCAGCATTTT.

The V gene is TRBV5-4, the J gene TRBJ1-1; tentative D call: TRBD1 (6 bases). V was cut by 0 bases and J by 7 bases, with 10 bases left in between. Germline lookup yields CDR1 SGHNT and CDR2 YYREEE (reference sequence). The CDR3 is made up of 13 amino acids. This chain's CDR3 is CASSLAGEGEAFF. The CDR3 coding sequence is TGTGCCAGCAGCTTGGCAGGGGAAGGTGAAGCTTTCTTT.

V gene TRBV5-4 combines with J gene TRBJ2-2, with D perhaps matching TRBD2 (5 bases). From germline, CDR1 is SGHNT and CDR2 YYREEE (reference sequence). The CDR3 runs 16 residues. V lost 3 bases and J 5 bases, leaving 17 bases between the germline ends. The CDR3 region is CASSSLGFTGTGELFF. The CDR3 DNA follows: TGTGCCAGCAGCTCCCTGGGCTTTACGGGGACCGGGGAGCTGTTTTTT.

The chain links TRBV7-2 to TRBJ2-5; 12 bases map to TRBD1. Losses at the gene ends were 4 bases for V and 4 bases for J; bases not matched to a gene: 16. The germline V gene encodes CDR1 SGHTA and CDR2 FQGNSA. CDR3 length: 19 amino acids. CDR3 amino acids: CASSSPAGTGGWFGETQYF. The CDR3 region has the DNA TGTGCCAGCAGCTCCCCCGCCGGGACAGGGGGCTGGTTCGGAGAGACCCAGTACTTC.

This chain links TRBV6-1 with TRBJ1-3, with 9 bases identical to TRBD1. This CDR3 is 15 amino acids long. CDR1 MNHNS and CDR2 SASEGT come from the germline V gene. V trimming: 6 bases; J trimming: 3 bases; junction bases outside the gene matches: 6. The CDR3 DNA sequence: TGTGCCAGCAGGCCAACAGGGGGCGGTGGAAACACCATATATTTT. The encoded protein is CASRPTGGGGNTIYF.

The chain carries TRBV15 and TRBJ1-5, with D hard to call. Trimming removed 0 bases from V and 3 bases from J, with 6 bases in between. The CDR3 is 14 residues long. Per the germline V gene, CDR1 is LNHNV and CDR2 is YYDKDF (reference sequence). DNA for the CDR3: TGTGCCACCAGCAGAGATCGGTCCAATCAGCCCCAGCATTTT. The encoded protein is CATSRDRSNQPQHF.

This chain joins TRBV27 and TRBJ2-5, with a possible D match to TRBD2 (6 bases). The CDR3 runs 14 residues. Germline CDR1 is MNHEY and CDR2 is SMNVEV (reference sequence). Trimming pared 1 base from V and 2 bases from J, leaving 8 bases between. The CDR3, as DNA: TGTGCCAGCAGTTTATTCGGGGGACAAGAGACCCAGTACTTC. It specifies CASSLFGGQETQYF.

J is TRBJ1-3 and V is TRBV19; perhaps TRBD1 as D (6 bases). The CDR3 runs to 18 residues. The ends were cut back, 3 bases at V and 2 bases at J, with 20 bases in the middle. Germline lookup yields CDR1 LNHDA and CDR2 SQIVND (reference sequence). CDR3 region: CASSMSRGPAKPGNTIYF. The CDR3 nucleotides read TGTGCCAGTAGTATGTCCAGGGGTCCAGCGAAACCTGGAAACACCATATATTTT.

The chain carries TRBV18 and TRBJ2-1; 8 bases are shared with TRBD2. Germline assignment: CDR1 KGHSH and CDR2 LQKENI. There are 18 residues in the CDR3. Trimming removed 4 bases from V and 3 bases from J; junction bases left unmatched: 14. The CDR3 sequence: CASSLTDAGLAHYNEQFF. The CDR3 region has the DNA TGTGCCAGCTCACTGACTGATGCTGGACTAGCCCACTACAATGAGCAGTTCTTC.

CDR3: CASSWTSNRNEQFF. The CDR3 bases are TGTGCCAGCAGCTGGACTAGTAATAGGAATGAGCAGTTCTTC. V usage is TRBV7-2 and J usage is TRBJ2-1, with TRBD2 matching over 7 bases. CDR3 length: 14 amino acids. Germline lookup yields CDR1 SGHTA and CDR2 FQGNSA. J lost 7 bases, V lost 4 bases, and 7 bases had no gene match.

The chain recombines TRBV5-1 with TRBJ1-2; TRBD1 matches at 10 bases. The V gene's germline CDR1 is SGHRS and CDR2 YFSETQ. The CDR3 spans 15 residues. V dropped 3 bases and J dropped 4; count of bases not matched to a gene: 6. CDR3 sequence reads: CASSSGTGDAYGYTF. DNA of the CDR3: TGCGCCAGCAGCTCCGGGACAGGGGACGCCTATGGCTACACCTTC.

A remark on this clone: Germline and junction disagree at one end, which may indicate a read error. V is TRBV7-9 and J is TRBJ1-2, with 12 bases fitting TRBD1. Germline V gene lookup returns CDR1 SEHNR and CDR2 FQNEAQ (reference sequence). The CDR3 runs to 16 residues. This chain's CDR3 is CSSSEGQGAFRDGYTF. The CDR3 DNA reads TGTTCCAGCAGCGAGGGACAGGGGGCCTTCCGCGATGGCTACACCTTC.

The J gene is TRBJ2-7, the V gene TRBV9; 8 positions agree with TRBD2. The V segment lost 0 bases and the J segment 4 bases; nucleotides outside the gene matches: 6. Germline assignment: CDR1 SGDLS and CDR2 YYNGEE. There are 15 residues in the CDR3. Here the CDR3 DNA reads TGTGCCAGCAGCGTAGATGAGATAGCGGGATACGAGCAGTACTTC. Its protein is CASSVDEIAGYEQYF.

Regarding this clone: Because the CDR3's place on the DNA is in doubt, the DNA is left out and the CDR3 is given as listed by TCRdb. J is TRBJ2-7 and V is TRBV29-1; TRBD1, as called in the table, went unchecked against the DNA. The germline gives CDR1 SQVTM, CDR2 ANQGSEA. The length of the CDR3 is 15 amino acids, counting both ends. CDR3 residues: CSVEFRARGDYEQYF.

V gene TRBV6-4 combines with J gene TRBJ2-2; D remains unclear. The germline V gene has CDR1 MRHNA and CDR2 SNTAGT. There are 14 residues in the CDR3. Trimming shortened V by 4 bases and J by 0 bases, and 6 bases separated the two germline ends. CDR3 region: CASSVLTNTGELFF. CDR3 DNA sequence: TGTGCCAGCAGTGTCCTTACGAACACCGGGGAGCTGTTTTTT.